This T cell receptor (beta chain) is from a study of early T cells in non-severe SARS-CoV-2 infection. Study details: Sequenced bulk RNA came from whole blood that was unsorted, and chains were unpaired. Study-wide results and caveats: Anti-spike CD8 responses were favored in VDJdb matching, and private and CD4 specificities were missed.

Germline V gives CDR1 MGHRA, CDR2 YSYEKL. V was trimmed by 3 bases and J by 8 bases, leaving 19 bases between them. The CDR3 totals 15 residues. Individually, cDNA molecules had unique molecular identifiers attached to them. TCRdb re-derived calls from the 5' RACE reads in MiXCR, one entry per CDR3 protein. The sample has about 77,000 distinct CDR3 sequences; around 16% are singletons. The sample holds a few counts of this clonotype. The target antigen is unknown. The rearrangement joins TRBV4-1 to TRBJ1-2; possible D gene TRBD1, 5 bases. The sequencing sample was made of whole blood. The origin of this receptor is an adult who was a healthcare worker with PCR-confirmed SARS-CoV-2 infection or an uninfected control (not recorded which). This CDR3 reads CASSQAGTARYGYTF. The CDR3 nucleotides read TGCGCCAGCAGCCAGGCGGGGACCGCCCGATACGGCTACACCTTC.